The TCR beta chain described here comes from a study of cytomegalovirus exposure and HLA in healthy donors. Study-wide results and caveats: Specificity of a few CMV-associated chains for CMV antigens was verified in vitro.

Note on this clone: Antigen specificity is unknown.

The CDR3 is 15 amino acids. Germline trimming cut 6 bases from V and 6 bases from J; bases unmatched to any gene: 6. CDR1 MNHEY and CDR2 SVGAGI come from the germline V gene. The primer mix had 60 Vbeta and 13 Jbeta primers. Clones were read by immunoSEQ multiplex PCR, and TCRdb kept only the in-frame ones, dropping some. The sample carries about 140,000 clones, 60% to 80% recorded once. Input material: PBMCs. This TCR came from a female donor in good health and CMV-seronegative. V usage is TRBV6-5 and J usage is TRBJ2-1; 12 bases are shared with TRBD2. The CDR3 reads CASRILAGGINEQFF. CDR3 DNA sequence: TGTGCCAGCAGAATCCTAGCGGGGGGGATCAATGAGCAGTTCTTC.